A selection of T cell receptor beta chains follows, all from one sample in a study of blood T cell repertoires in COVID-19. Clones were sequenced by immunoSEQ multiplex PCR, and TCRdb holds only the in-frame ones, with some missing. The data show some 180,000 clones, 70% to 90% seen once. Sequencing was done on a sample of peripheral blood. These TCRs come from a man in his 60s with active or convalescent COVID-19. CDR3s include the opening cysteine and the closing phenylalanine or tryptophan. A D gene is named only where the DNA matches it firmly. Clone size appears in some rows only: once, few, many, or a class for an expanded clone.

V	size	D	J	DNA	CDR3
TRBV9	few	TRBD1	TRBJ1-3	TGTGCCAGCAGCGTAGGGCGAGGGGGCGAGACGGACACCATATATTTT	CASSVGRGGETDTIYF
TRBV15	.	TRBD1	TRBJ2-5	TGTGCCACCAGCAGAGATCGAGGGACAGGGAGGGGGGACCTAGAGACCCAGTACTTC	CATSRDRGTGRGDLETQYF
TRBV2	.	TRBD1	TRBJ2-7	TGTGCCAGCAGTAGGGACAGAGATTACGAGCAGTACTTC	CASSRDRDYEQYF
TRBV3-1/TRBV3-2	.	.	TRBJ2-7	TGTGCCAGCAGCCAGGGCCCCGAGCAGTACTTC	CASSQGPEQYF
TRBV5-8	.	TRBD1	TRBJ1-2	TGTGCCAGCAGCTTGGGGACAGGGATAGAAGGCTATGGCTACACCTTC	CASSLGTGIEGYGYTF
TRBV5-6	.	.	TRBJ1-2	TGTGCCAGCAGCTTGGGTAGCCTTAACTATGGCTACACCTTC	CASSLGSLNYGYTF
TRBV18	.	.	TRBJ2-5	TGTGCCAGCTCACCGGAGTCTTACTTGATTGAGACCCAGTACTTC	CASSPESYLIETQYF
TRBV11-2	.	TRBD1	TRBJ1-2	TGTGCCAGCAGCCCCTTAACCGGGACAGGGCTCTATGGCTACACCTTC	CASSPLTGTGLYGYTF
TRBV15	.	.	TRBJ1-4	TGTGCCACCAGCTCACCCCGGGGTTTCAATGAAAAACTGTTTTTT	CATSSPRGFNEKLFF
TRBV5-1	.	.	TRBJ2-7	TGCGCCAGCAGCGCTCAGGGAAGCTCCTACGAGCAGTACTTC	CASSAQGSSYEQYF
TRBV19	.	.	TRBJ1-4	TGTGCCAGTTCAACAGGGATTGCAACTAATGAAAAACTGTTTTTT	CASSTGIATNEKLFF
TRBV18	.	.	TRBJ1-3	TGTGCCAGCTCTCAACAGGTTTACTCTGGAAACACCATATATTTT	CASSQQVYSGNTIYF
TRBV3-1/TRBV3-2	.	.	TRBJ1-2	TGTGCCAGCAGCCAAGATAACGCAGGTGGAGGCTACACCTTC	CASSQDNAGGGYTF
TRBV11-2	many	.	TRBJ1-1	TGTGCCAGCAGCTCCCTGGCAGTGGGGCCTGAAGCTTTCTTT	CASSSLAVGPEAFF
TRBV7-9	.	.	TRBJ1-5	TGTGCCAGCAGCCGTGGGGGAGGGGAGTATCAGCCCCAGCATTTT	CASSRGGGEYQPQHF
TRBV9	.	TRBD1	TRBJ1-2	TGTGCCAGCAGCGCAGGGGACAGGGTATTTCATGGCTACACCTTC	CASSAGDRVFHGYTF
TRBV3-1/TRBV3-2	.	TRBD2	TRBJ2-7	TGTGCCAGCAGCCGCCTCATGGGACTAGCGGGGGGGTTAGAGCAGTACTTC	CASSRLMGLAGGLEQYF
TRBV7-6	.	TRBD2	TRBJ2-2	TGTGCCAGCAGCCATAGCGGGGGGCCTTCGTACACCGGGGAGCTGTTTTTT	CASSHSGGPSYTGELFF
TRBV18	.	.	TRBJ2-3	TGTGCCAGCTCCATGAGTAGCACAGATACGCAGTATTTT	CASSMSSTDTQYF
TRBV7-8	once	TRBD1	TRBJ1-6	TGTGCCAGCAGCTCCCTCACAGGGGATAATTCACCCCTCCACTTT	CASSSLTGDNSPLHF
TRBV2	.	.	TRBJ1-6	TGTGCCTGGGGCAGGGATAATTCACCCCTCCACTTT	CAWGRDNSPLHF
TRBV27	.	TRBD1	TRBJ1-1	TGTGCCAGCAGCCCGCGACAGGGAGGCACTGAAGCTTTCTTT	CASSPRQGGTEAFF
TRBV10-2	.	.	TRBJ1-1	TGCGCCAGCAGTGAGTCGATCCGTGAAGGGAGGAGGACTGAAGCTTTCTTT	CASSESIREGRRTEAFF
TRBV10-3	.	TRBD1	TRBJ2-5	TGTGCCATCAGTGCCCTCGGACAGGGTAGACAAGAGACCCAGTACTTC	CAISALGQGRQETQYF
TRBV3-1/TRBV3-2	.	.	TRBJ2-6	TGTGCCAGCAGCCACGCCAACACCCGGGCTGGGGCCAACGTCCTGACTTTC	CASSHANTRAGANVLTF
TRBV2	few	TRBD1	TRBJ1-2	TGTGCCAGCAGTGACAGGGGGGCTCCCGGCTACACCTTC	CASSDRGAPGYTF
TRBV24-1	.	TRBD2	TRBJ2-1	TGTGCCACCAGTGGTGGGACTAGCTCCTACAATGAGCAGTTCTTC	CATSGGTSSYNEQFF
TRBV12-3/TRBV12-4	.	TRBD1	TRBJ1-2	TGTGCCAGCAGTTACCGGGACAGCTATGGCTACACCTTC	CASSYRDSYGYTF
TRBV7-9	.	.	TRBJ2-7	TGTGCCAGCAGCCCTCCGCTTAAACAGGGTGATAGCTACGAGCAGTACTTC	CASSPPLKQGDSYEQYF
TRBV18	.	.	TRBJ1-3	TGTGCCAGCTCACCACGAGCAGGGGTACGGTCCGGAAACACCATATATTTT	CASSPRAGVRSGNTIYF
TRBV5-5	.	TRBD1	TRBJ1-6	TGTGCCAGCAGTGACAGGGCCTATAATTCACCCCTCCACTTT	CASSDRAYNSPLHF
TRBV7-9	.	TRBD2	TRBJ2-1	TGTGCCAGCAGCCCGATCCGGGGGGTTTCCTACAATGAGCAGTTCTTC	CASSPIRGVSYNEQFF
TRBV18	.	.	TRBJ1-4	TGTGCCAGCTCACCACTCGGTACGACTAATGAAAAACTGTTTTTT	CASSPLGTTNEKLFF
TRBV25-1	.	.	TRBJ2-1	TGTGCCAGCAGTGAATTTTGGCTAGGGGACAATGAGCAGTTCTTC	CASSEFWLGDNEQFF
TRBV5-6	.	.	TRBJ1-2	TGTGCCAGCAGCTTGGCCAGGGCAGGGGCTTTCCTGAGTACTGGCTACACCTTC	CASSLARAGAFLSTGYTF
TRBV7-2	.	.	TRBJ1-4	TGTGCCAGCAGCTTAGGGGGACAACCTTATGAAAAACTGTTTTTT	CASSLGGQPYEKLFF
TRBV7-6	.	TRBD2	TRBJ2-5	TGTGCCAGCAGCTCAGGGACTAGCGCCGAGACCCAGTACTTC	CASSSGTSAETQYF
TRBV2	once	TRBD1	TRBJ1-2	TGTGCCAGCTGCGAGGACAGGGTCGCTGGCTACACCTTC	CASCEDRVAGYTF
TRBV5-1	few	TRBD1	TRBJ2-1	TGCGCCAGCAGCTGGGACAGGGGATCAGGCAATGAGCAGTTCTTC	CASSWDRGSGNEQFF
TRBV6-5	.	TRBD1	TRBJ1-5	TGTGCCAGCACCGAAGGGACAGGCGGGCAGCCCCAGCATTTT	CASTEGTGGQPQHF
TRBV3-1/TRBV3-2	.	.	TRBJ2-2	TGTGCCAGCAGCCAAACGGCGGGGACCGGGGAGCTGTTTTTT	CASSQTAGTGELFF
TRBV6-5	.	.	TRBJ1-3	TGTGCCAGCAGTTACTCGAATGGGGCAAACACCATATATTTT	CASSYSNGANTIYF
TRBV11-1	.	.	TRBJ2-1	TGTGCCAGCACCCTAACAGCATACAATGAGCAGTTCTTC	CASTLTAYNEQFF
TRBV6-1	.	.	TRBJ2-3	TGTGCCAGCAGTGAACACAGGGACGATACAGATACGCAGTATTTT	CASSEHRDDTDTQYF
TRBV6-5	.	.	TRBJ1-6	TGTGCCAGCAATGGGGGAGGGGTAACACCCCTCCACTTT	CASNGGGVTPLHF
TRBV9	once	TRBD1	TRBJ1-1	TGTGCCAGCAGCGTAGACCCAGGGGGCACTGAAGCTTTCTTT	CASSVDPGGTEAFF
TRBV9	once	TRBD1	TRBJ2-1	TGTGCCAGCAGCGCCCGACAGGGCAATGAGCAGTTCTTC	CASSARQGNEQFF
TRBV6-2/TRBV6-3	.	.	TRBJ1-1	TGTGCCAGCAGCTTTAGGAACACTGAAGCTTTCTTT	CASSFRNTEAFF
TRBV5-6	.	TRBD2	TRBJ2-1	TGTGCCAGCAGCTTACCGGGACTAGCGGGGAATGAGCAGTTCTTC	CASSLPGLAGNEQFF
TRBV7-9	.	.	TRBJ1-3	TGTGCCAGCAGCTTGAACAGCTATCCCTCTGGAAACACCATATATTTT	CASSLNSYPSGNTIYF
TRBV5-1	once	.	TRBJ1-1	TGCGCCAGCAGCCTAGGTTCGACGGCGCTGAACACTGAAGCTTTCTTT	CASSLGSTALNTEAFF
TRBV27	.	TRBD1	TRBJ1-2	TGTGCCAGCAGTCCCTGGGGCCAGGGGGGTGGCTACACCTTC	CASSPWGQGGGYTF
TRBV21-1	.	.	TRBJ2-7	TGTGCCAGCAGCAAAGTACGGGCAGGGGGCTTCGACGAGCAGTACTTC	CASSKVRAGGFDEQYF
TRBV2	.	.	TRBJ1-1	TGTGCCAGCAGCCTAGGGGGAGGGGGCACTGAAGCTTTCTTT	CASSLGGGGTEAFF
TRBV5-1	.	.	TRBJ1-4	TGCGCCAGCAGCTTGGGTGCAGGGGATAATGAAAAACTGTTTTTT	CASSLGAGDNEKLFF
TRBV6-5	.	TRBD1	TRBJ2-7	TGTGCCAGCAGGTCCTACACAGGGGCCTACGAGCAGTACTTC	CASRSYTGAYEQYF
TRBV6-6	.	TRBD2	TRBJ2-1	TGTGCCAGCAGTCCGCGCGGGGCGGGGGATGAGCAGTTCTTC	CASSPRGAGDEQFF
TRBV5-5	.	.	TRBJ1-5	TGTGCCAGCAGCTCCGACAGGAATAGCAATCAGCCCCAGCATTTT	CASSSDRNSNQPQHF
TRBV7-3	.	.	TRBJ1-2	TGTGCCAGCAGCTTGTCACAGGGTGCCGGCTACACCTTC	CASSLSQGAGYTF